These 2 T cell receptor beta chains were all obtained from the same sample, sequenced in a study of blood T cell repertoires in COVID-19. Method: immunoSEQ multiplex PCR; TCRdb's copy keeps in-frame clones and lacks some. The sample lists around 230,000 clones; around 85% were seen once. The sample was peripheral blood. The receptors derive from a man aged 35-49 years with acute or convalescent COVID-19.

The J gene is TRBJ2-7, the V gene TRBV25-1, with D perhaps matching TRBD2 (5 bases). Trimming took off 1 base at V and 0 bases at J, with 13 bases between the two ends. Germline V gene sequence: CDR1 MGHDK, CDR2 SYGVNS. The CDR3 totals 16 residues. CDR3 loop: CASSESAGRGSYEQYF. The CDR3 region has the DNA TGTGCCAGCAGTGAATCGGCCGGCCGGGGCTCCTACGAGCAGTACTTC.

The sample holds a few counts of this clone. The chain uses TRBV9 and TRBJ2-1; TRBD2 agrees at 9 bases. The CDR3 runs to 15 residues. Germline values: CDR1 SGDLS, CDR2 YYNGEE. Losses at the gene ends were 3 bases for V and 4 bases for J; bases not matched to a gene: 5. CDR3 nucleotide sequence: TGTGCCAGCAGCGGCGATAGCGGGAGATACAATGAGCAGTTCTTC. Protein: CASSGDSGRYNEQFF.